This T cell receptor beta chain emerged from a study of CD8 T cells in cerebrospinal fluid in Alzheimer's disease. About the research overall: CSF T cell clonal expansion was assessed by plate-based nested PCR and droplet-based sequencing. The study, taken as a whole, reports: EBV-specific clones were neither the most expanded nor enriched in Alzheimer's patients. Healthy subjects less often had a clone of at least 3% than Alzheimer's patients.

TCRdb re-called the 10x single-cell sequencing reads and catalogs CDR3 proteins one per entry, DNA excluded. This table holds some 730 distinct CDR3 sequences. Concerning this clonotype: Antigen unknown.

The clonotype originates from a human donor with Alzheimer's disease. Sequenced: cerebrospinal fluid.

Here the CDR3 reads CASSLAGTLSNQPQHF. The gene calls are TRBV5-6 and TRBJ1-5; TCRdb returns TRBD1, unconfirmable since there is no DNA. The CDR3 is made up of 16 amino acids. Germline V gene lookup returns CDR1 SGHDT and CDR2 YYEEEE.